Listed here are 19 T cell receptor beta chains from one sample, sequenced in a study of CD8 T cells in ankylosing spondylitis. TCRdb independently ran MiXCR on the 5' RACE reads; one entry per CDR3 protein. This sample carries roughly 260,000 distinct CDR3 sequences, 15% to 25% of them seen once, and the ten largest clones take less than 9.5%. The specimen sequenced was blood, either unsorted or a sorted T cell fraction (not recorded which). These receptors were taken from a male donor with ankylosing spondylitis or in good health (not recorded which).

The chain couples TRBV11-2 to TRBJ2-7; no clear D gene. Germline V lookup: CDR1 SGHAT, CDR2 FQNNGV. V shed 1 base and J shed 3 bases, with 7 bases lying between them. The CDR3 extends over 13 amino acids. The chain's CDR3 is CASSLGTHYEQYV. CDR3 bases: TGTGCCAGCAGCTTAGGCACGCACTACGAGCAGTACGTC.

The rearrangement links TRBV20-1 to TRBJ2-7, with TRBD1 identical over 9 bases. The germline V gene has CDR1 DFQATT and CDR2 SNEGSKA (reference sequence). Trimming removed 4 bases from V and 3 bases from J; junction bases left unmatched: 4. This CDR3 comprises 13 residues. In nucleotides, the CDR3 is TGCAGTGCTAAGGGACAGGGTGGCTACGAGCAGTACGTC. Translating it yields CSAKGQGGYEQYV.

J is TRBJ2-4 and V is TRBV7-2; a possible D gene is TRBD2 (6 bases). The CDR3 runs to 15 residues. Germline V gene sequence: CDR1 SGHTA, CDR2 FQGNSA. The V end lost 5 bases, the J end lost 4 bases, and 15 bases lay between the germline ends. The CDR3 protein is CASSPTAGVKNIQYF. CDR3 DNA: TGTGCCAGCAGCCCCACAGCGGGTGTTAAAAACATTCAGTACTTC.

Only a few counts were recorded for this clonotype. The J gene is TRBJ1-1, the V gene TRBV9; no reliable D call. The CDR3 loop spans 14 amino acids. The V end was cut by 3 bases, the J end by 8 bases, with 17 bases between. Looked up from germline, CDR1 is SGDLS and CDR2 is YYNGEE. CDR3 region: CASSADPYHPEAFF. The CDR3 DNA sequence: TGTGCCAGCAGCGCCGACCCCTACCACCCAGAAGCTTTCTTT.

In this sample, this clonotype turned up many times. The chain carries TRBV20-1 and TRBJ1-2; TRBD1 matches 10 bases. Trimming cost V 3 bases and J 6 bases; bases outside gene matches: 7. CDR3 size: 14 residues. Germline CDR1 is DFQATT and CDR2 is SNEGSKA (reference sequence). The CDR3 DNA is TGCAGTGCTAGGGGAGTGGACAGGGGGGATGGCTACACCTTC. Its translation is CSARGVDRGDGYTF.

As to this clonotype: The junction differs from germline at one of its ends, possibly a read error. The genes are TRBV27 and TRBJ2-1; a possible D gene is TRBD2 (5 bases). This CDR3 comprises 12 residues. Per germline, CDR1 MNHEY and CDR2 SMNVEV (reference sequence). The CDR3 DNA reads as TGTGCGTCCGCAAGAGGGTTGAATGCGCAGTTCTTC. It translates to CASARGLNAQFF.

This clonotype appeared a few times. The CDR3 loop is CSASPLPQGVGQPQHF. The CDR3 DNA reads TGCAGTGCTAGCCCTCTGCCACAGGGTGTTGGCCAGCCCCAGCATTTT. This chain links TRBV20-1 with TRBJ1-5; a weak D match, TRBD1 (6 bases). V shed 3 bases and J shed 7 bases, with 22 bases lying between them. Germline CDR1 is DFQATT and CDR2 is SNEGSKA (reference sequence). This CDR3 comprises 16 residues.

The chain combines TRBV2 with TRBJ2-4, with a tentative D call TRBD2 (6 bases). Between the trimmed V and J ends, which lost 6 bases and 2 bases, there was a span of 14 bases. Germline CDR1 is SNHLY and CDR2 is FYNNEI. The CDR3 is made up of 15 amino acids. The CDR3 region has the DNA TGTGCCAGCAGGGGGGGTGCCCTACCCAAAAACATTCAGTACTTC. Amino acid sequence: CASRGGALPKNIQYF.

This clonotype was picked up many times. The genes are TRBV12-3 or TRBV12-4 and TRBJ2-7, with D possibly being TRBD1 (5 bases). The CDR3 has 13 amino acids. V was clipped by 3 bases and J by 3 bases, with 9 bases between them. CDR3 in amino acids: CASSFGRDYEQYV. For the CDR3, the DNA is TGTGCCAGCAGTTTCGGCAGGGACTACGAGCAGTACGTC.

This clonotype showed up many times. V usage is TRBV9 and J usage is TRBJ1-5, with D perhaps TRBD1 (6 bases). Trimming removed 6 bases from V and 7 bases from J, with 14 bases in between. The germline CDR1 and CDR2 sequences are SGDLS and YYNGEE. The CDR3 runs to 13 residues. The CDR3 region is CASTRTDGQPQHF. Here the CDR3 DNA reads TGTGCCAGCACTCGGACAGATGGACAGCCCCAGCATTTT.

This chain connects TRBV9 to TRBJ1-3, with D tentatively TRBD1 (6 bases). This CDR3 contains 15 residues. Germline CDR1 and CDR2: SGDLS and YYNGEE. The germline V and J ends were trimmed by 2 bases and 1 base, with 10 bases remaining between them. The CDR3 bases are TGTGCCAGCAGCGTCATAGGGGGTTCTGGAAACACCATATATTTT. This gives the protein CASSVIGGSGNTIYF.

V gene TRBV5-6 combines with J gene TRBJ2-3; D not certain. V lost 1 base, J lost 0 bases, and 9 bases lay in between. The CDR3 runs to 15 residues. Germline CDR1 SGHDT, CDR2 YYEEEE. The CDR3 loop is CASSLSVFSTDTQYF. CDR3 nucleotide sequence: TGTGCCAGCAGCTTGTCAGTATTCAGCACAGATACGCAGTATTTT. The full variable domain, rest sourced from reference TRBV5-6 and TRBJ2-3, is DAGVTQSPTHLIKTRGQQVTLRCSPKSGHDTVSWYQQALGQGPQFIFQYYEEEERQRGNFPDRFSGHQFPNYSSELNVNALLLGDSALYLCASSLSVFSTDTQYFGPGTRLTVL.

This clonotype has only a few counts. The genes are TRBV12-3 or TRBV12-4 and TRBJ1-4; D is perhaps TRBD1 (6 bases). V was trimmed by 3 bases and J by 8 bases, leaving 16 bases between them. This CDR3 region has 15 residues. The CDR3 spells CASSFQRGRGEKLFF. CDR3 bases: TGTGCCAGCAGTTTTCAAAGGGGTAGGGGGGAAAAACTGTTTTTT.

The chain employs TRBV5-1 and TRBJ2-1, with a possible D match to TRBD2 (6 bases). This CDR3 comprises 14 residues. V lost 1 base and J lost 5, with 10 bases in between. Germline lookup yields CDR1 SGHRS and CDR2 YFSETQ. CDR3 amino acids: CASSLQGLNNEQFF. In DNA, the CDR3 is TGCGCCAGCAGCTTGCAGGGACTTAACAATGAGCAGTTCTTC. Together with reference TRBV5-1 and TRBJ2-1, the CDR3 gives the full variable domain: KAGVTQTPRYLIKTRGQQVTLSCSPISGHRSVSWYQQTPGQGLQFLFEYFSETQRNKGNFPGRFSGRQFSNSRSEMNVSTLELGDSALYLCASSLQGLNNEQFFGPGTRLTVL.

V usage is TRBV10-3 and J usage is TRBJ1-6, with a weak D call TRBD1 (5 bases). V was shortened by 8 bases and J by 8 bases, with 10 bases between the two germline ends. CDR3 length equals 12 residues. Looked up from germline, CDR1 is ENHRY and CDR2 is SYGVKD. The CDR3 loop is CAIGDGDSPLHF. The CDR3 DNA is TGTGCCATCGGGGACGGCGATTCACCCCTCCACTTT.

In its sample, this clonotype was seen many times. V is TRBV5-1 and J is TRBJ2-2; no firm D call. Germline loops: CDR1 SGHRS, CDR2 YFSETQ. V lost 6 bases and J 7 bases, leaving 10 bases between the germline ends. The CDR3 runs to 12 residues. DNA for the CDR3: TGCGCCAGCAAACCCGGTGACGGGGAGCTGTTTTTT. Translating gives CASKPGDGELFF.

J is TRBJ2-2 and V is TRBV9, with 9 bases lining up with TRBD1. V trimming: 7 bases; J trimming: 4 bases; junction bases outside the gene matches: 8. The CDR3 is made up of 15 amino acids. CDR1 and CDR2 (germline): SGDLS, YYNGEE. The CDR3: CASQAGTGRTGELFF. CDR3 bases: TGTGCCAGCCAAGCCGGGACAGGGCGCACCGGGGAGCTGTTTTTT.

The chain has TRBV28 and TRBJ1-4; 9 bases align to TRBD1. Germline-derived CDR1 and CDR2 are MDHEN and SYDVKM. With V trimmed by 5 bases and J by 6 bases, 10 bases remained unmatched. The CDR3 contains 16 residues. The CDR3 DNA follows: TGTGCCAGCAGTACCACATTCGGGACAGGGCATGAAAAACTGTTTTTT. Encoded protein: CASSTTFGTGHEKLFF. Combining the CDR3 with reference TRBV28 and TRBJ1-4 gives the whole variable domain DVKVTQSSRYLVKRTGEKVFLECVQDMDHENMFWYRQDPGLGLRLIYFSYDVKMKEKGDIPEGYSVSREKKERFSLILESASTNQTSMYLCASSTTFGTGHEKLFFGSGTQLSVL.

CDR3 residues: CASSYLTANEQFF. CDR3 coding DNA: TGTGCCAGCAGTTACCTGACTGCGAATGAGCAGTTCTTC. V and J are TRBV6-2 or TRBV6-3 and TRBJ2-1, with D unresolved. CDR1 and CDR2 from the germline V gene are MNHEY and SVGEGT. V gave up 2 bases and J gave up 7 bases, with 9 bases separating them. The CDR3 extends over 13 amino acids.